This passage covers 13 T cell receptor beta chains from one sample sequenced in a study of cytomegalovirus exposure and HLA in healthy donors. The PCR ran on 60 Vbeta and 13 Jbeta primers. The table came from immunoSEQ multiplex PCR; TCRdb's copy has only in-frame clones and leaves some out. This sample has 100,000 to 150,000 clones, with about 74% found just once. The specimen sequenced was PBMCs. These TCRs come from a man in his forties in good health and CMV-seropositive.

This chain links TRBV7-8 with TRBJ2-1, with TRBD2 matching 7 bases. After removal of 8 bases from V and 4 bases from J, the junction contained 8 bases not matched to a gene. The CDR3 contains 14 residues. The V gene's germline CDR1 is SGHVS and CDR2 FQNEAQ. The CDR3 loop is CASLGTTLYNEQFF. The CDR3 nucleotides are TGTGCCAGCCTCGGGACTACGCTTTACAATGAGCAGTTCTTC.

The chain employs TRBV4-1 and TRBJ2-2; TRBD2 matches 13 bases. The length of the CDR3 is 20 residues. Germline V gene data show CDR1 as MGHRA and CDR2 as YSYEKL. Trimming at V came to 4 bases and at J to 4 bases, leaving 15 bases not matched to a gene. The CDR3 sequence is CASSPPFTSGRAGSTGELFF. For the CDR3, the DNA is TGCGCCAGCAGCCCCCCGTTTACTAGCGGGAGGGCGGGGAGCACCGGGGAGCTGTTTTTT.

This chain uses TRBV7-9 with TRBJ2-7; perhaps TRBD2 as D (5 bases). Trimming pared 5 bases from V and 3 bases from J, leaving 14 bases between. Germline V gene sequence: CDR1 SEHNR, CDR2 FQNEAQ (reference sequence). This CDR3 is built from 14 residues. CDR3 in DNA: TGTGCCAGCAGCCCCCATGAGGGATTCTACGAGCAGTACTTC. Amino acids: CASSPHEGFYEQYF. The full variable domain, with the rest looked up from reference TRBV7-9 and TRBJ2-7, is DTGVSQNPRHKITKRGQNVTFRCDPISEHNRLYWYRQTLGQGPEFLTYFQNEAQLEKSRLLSDRFSAERPKGSFSTLEIQRTEQGDSAMYLCASSPHEGFYEQYFGPGTRLTVT.

CDR3 sequence reads: CASSYGMAHEQFF. The CDR3 region has the DNA TGTGCCAGCAGTTACGGCATGGCCCATGAGCAGTTCTTC. The gene calls are TRBV6-5 and TRBJ2-1; D uncertain. This CDR3 is built from 13 residues. Looked up from germline, CDR1 is MNHEY and CDR2 is SVGAGI. Trimming took off 2 bases at V and 8 bases at J, with 10 bases between the two ends.

The gene calls are TRBV27 and TRBJ2-1; the match to TRBD2 covers 12 bases. The CDR3 loop spans 16 amino acids. V lost 2 bases, J lost 8 bases, and 7 bases stayed unmatched. Germline loops: CDR1 MNHEY, CDR2 SMNVEV (reference sequence). The CDR3 is CASSLRTSGIGHEQFF. The CDR3 DNA follows: TGTGCCAGCAGTTTACGGACTAGCGGGATTGGGCATGAGCAGTTCTTC.

V is TRBV28 and J is TRBJ2-7; TRBD2 matches 11 bases. CDR1 and CDR2 from the germline V gene are MDHEN and SYDVKM. This CDR3 spans 18 amino acids. J gave up 3 bases and V 1 base, and 11 bases lay outside the gene matches. CDR3 residues: CASSLLASGRPKHYEQYF. For the CDR3, the DNA is TGTGCCAGCAGTTTATTAGCTAGCGGGAGGCCCAAACACTACGAGCAGTACTTC. The entire variable domain, with the rest obtained from reference TRBV28 and TRBJ2-7, is as follows: DVKVTQSSRYLVKRTGEKVFLECVQDMDHENMFWYRQDPGLGLRLIYFSYDVKMKEKGDIPEGYSVSREKKERFSLILESASTNQTSMYLCASSLLASGRPKHYEQYFGPGTRLTVT.

This chain joins TRBV28 and TRBJ1-1; D remains unclear. The CDR3 covers 12 residues. Germline CDR1 MDHEN, CDR2 SYDVKM. Trimming left V 1 base short and J 4 bases short, with 4 bases between. DNA of the CDR3: TGTGCCAGCAGTTTATCCTCCACTGAAGCTTTCTTT. It specifies CASSLSSTEAFF.

The J gene is TRBJ2-3, the V gene TRBV9; 12 positions match TRBD2. The V gene end was trimmed by 4 bases and the J gene end by 4 bases; junction bases not matched to a gene: 7. Germline CDR1 SGDLS, CDR2 YYNGEE. This CDR3 comprises 16 residues. The DNA of the CDR3 is TGTGCCAGCAGCCTCACCCTAGCGGGAGGGCCAGATACGCAGTATTTT. Translation: CASSLTLAGGPDTQYF.

This chain joins TRBV18 and TRBJ2-5, with D possibly being TRBD2 (6 bases). The germline gives CDR1 KGHSH, CDR2 LQKENI. The CDR3 is 12 residues long. The V and J ends lost 2 bases and 5 bases respectively, with 6 bases between them. DNA for the CDR3: TGTGCCAGCTCACCAAGCGGGGAGACCCAGTACTTC. Residues: CASSPSGETQYF. Supplemented by reference TRBV18 and TRBJ2-5, the full variable domain reads NAGVMQNPRHLVRRRGQEARLRCSPMKGHSHVYWYRQLPEEGLKFMVYLQKENIIDESGMPKERFSAEFPKEGPSILRIQQVVRGDSAAYFCASSPSGETQYFGPGTRLLVL.

The rearrangement links TRBV5-1 to TRBJ2-1; D is possibly TRBD2 (5 bases). V was trimmed by 1 base and J by 7 bases, leaving 12 bases between them. CDR1 is SGHRS and CDR2 is YFSETQ in the germline V gene. This CDR3 comprises 14 residues. CDR3 region: CASSLNSGLNEQFF. CDR3 bases: TGCGCCAGCAGCTTGAACAGCGGATTGAATGAGCAGTTCTTC. Variable domain in full (rest from reference TRBV5-1 and TRBJ2-1): KAGVTQTPRYLIKTRGQQVTLSCSPISGHRSVSWYQQTPGQGLQFLFEYFSETQRNKGNFPGRFSGRQFSNSRSEMNVSTLELGDSALYLCASSLNSGLNEQFFGPGTRLTVL.

The chain combines TRBV18 with TRBJ2-5; D is uncertain. Germline CDR1 reads KGHSH; CDR2 reads LQKENI. The CDR3 covers 14 residues. V dropped 1 base and J dropped 0 bases, with 6 bases sitting between them. CDR3 amino acids: CASSPQTNQETQYF. The DNA for the CDR3 is TGTGCCAGCTCACCACAGACAAACCAAGAGACCCAGTACTTC.

This clone was counted only a few times. This sequence joins TRBV9 and TRBJ1-1; maybe TRBD1 (6 bases). CDR3 length equals 16 residues. CDR1 is SGDLS, CDR2 YYNGEE, per germline. Trimming pared 2 bases from V and 0 bases from J, leaving 14 bases between. The CDR3 loop is CASSVRTGTLNTEAFF. The CDR3 region has the DNA TGTGCCAGCAGCGTCCGAACAGGGACATTGAACACTGAAGCTTTCTTT.

The rearrangement links TRBV7-8 to TRBJ2-2; D gene ambiguous. Trimming pared 5 bases from V and 7 bases from J, leaving 17 bases between. CDR3 length: 15 amino acids. In germline, CDR1 is SGHVS, CDR2 FQNEAQ. CDR3 protein: CASSEKLIFGGELFF. For the CDR3, the DNA is TGTGCCAGCAGCGAAAAACTCATCTTCGGCGGGGAGCTGTTTTTT.